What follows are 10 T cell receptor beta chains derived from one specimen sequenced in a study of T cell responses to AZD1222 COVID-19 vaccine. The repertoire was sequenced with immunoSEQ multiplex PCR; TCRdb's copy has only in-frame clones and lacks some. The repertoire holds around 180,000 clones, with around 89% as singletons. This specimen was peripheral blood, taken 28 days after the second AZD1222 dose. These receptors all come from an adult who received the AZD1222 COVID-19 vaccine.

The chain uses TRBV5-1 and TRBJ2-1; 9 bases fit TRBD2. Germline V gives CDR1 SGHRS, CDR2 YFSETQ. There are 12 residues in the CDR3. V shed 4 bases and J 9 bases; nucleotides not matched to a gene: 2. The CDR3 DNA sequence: TGCGCCAGCAGCCCGGGACTAGCTGAGCAGTTCTTC. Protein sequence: CASSPGLAEQFF.

The CDR3 DNA is TGTGCCTGGAAAGGGACCAACACAGATACGCAGTATTTT. Translated, it gives CAWKGTNTDTQYF. This chain joins TRBV30 and TRBJ2-3; the D gene could be TRBD1 or TRBD2 (5 bases each). This CDR3 is 13 amino acids long. V lost 4 bases to trimming and J lost 2 bases, with 10 bases between them. CDR1 is GTSNPN, CDR2 SVGIG, per germline (reference sequence).

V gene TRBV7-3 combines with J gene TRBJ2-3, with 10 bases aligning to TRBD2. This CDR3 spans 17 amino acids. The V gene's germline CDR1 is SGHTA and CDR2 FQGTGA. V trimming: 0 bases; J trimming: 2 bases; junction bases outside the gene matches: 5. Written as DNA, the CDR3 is TGTGCCAGCAGCTTAACGAGTCTAGCGGGAGCCACAGATACGCAGTATTTT. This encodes CASSLTSLAGATDTQYF.

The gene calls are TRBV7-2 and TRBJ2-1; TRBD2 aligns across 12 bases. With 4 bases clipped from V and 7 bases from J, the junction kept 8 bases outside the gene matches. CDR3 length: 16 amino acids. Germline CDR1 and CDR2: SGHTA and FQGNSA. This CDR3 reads CASSSSLAGGMNEQFF. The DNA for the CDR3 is TGTGCCAGCAGCTCCTCACTAGCGGGAGGTATGAATGAGCAGTTCTTC.

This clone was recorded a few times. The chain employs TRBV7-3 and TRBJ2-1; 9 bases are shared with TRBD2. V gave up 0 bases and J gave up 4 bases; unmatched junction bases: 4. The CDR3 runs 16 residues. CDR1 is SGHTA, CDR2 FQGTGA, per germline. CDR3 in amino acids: CASSLTSGSGYNEQFF. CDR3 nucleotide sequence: TGTGCCAGCAGCTTAACTAGCGGGAGTGGTTACAATGAGCAGTTCTTC.

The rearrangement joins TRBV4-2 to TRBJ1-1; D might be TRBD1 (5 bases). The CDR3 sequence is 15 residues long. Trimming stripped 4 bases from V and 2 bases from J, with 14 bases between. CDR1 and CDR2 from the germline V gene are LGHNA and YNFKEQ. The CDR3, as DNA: TGTGCCAGCAGCCCTGCCAGGGATTTAAACACTGAAGCTTTCTTT. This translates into CASSPARDLNTEAFF.

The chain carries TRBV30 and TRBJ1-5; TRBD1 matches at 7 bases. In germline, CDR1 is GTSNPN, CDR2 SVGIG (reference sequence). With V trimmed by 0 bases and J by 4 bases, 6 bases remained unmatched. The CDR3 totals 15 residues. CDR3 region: CAWSVPGGGNQPQHF. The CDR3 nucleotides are TGTGCCTGGAGTGTCCCAGGGGGTGGGAATCAGCCCCAGCATTTT.

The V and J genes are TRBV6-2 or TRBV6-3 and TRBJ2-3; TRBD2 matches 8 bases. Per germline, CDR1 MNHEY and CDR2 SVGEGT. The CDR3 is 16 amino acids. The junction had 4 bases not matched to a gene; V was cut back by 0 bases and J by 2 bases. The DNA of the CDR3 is TGTGCCAGCAGTTACTCGACCGGGAGGGCCACAGATACGCAGTATTTT. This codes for CASSYSTGRATDTQYF.

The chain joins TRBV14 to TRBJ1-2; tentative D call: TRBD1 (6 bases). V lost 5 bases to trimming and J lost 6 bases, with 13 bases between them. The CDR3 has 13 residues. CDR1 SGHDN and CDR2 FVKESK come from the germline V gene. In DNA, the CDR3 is TGTGCCAGCAGCATTCCAGGGGCGGATGGCTACACCTTC. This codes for CASSIPGADGYTF.

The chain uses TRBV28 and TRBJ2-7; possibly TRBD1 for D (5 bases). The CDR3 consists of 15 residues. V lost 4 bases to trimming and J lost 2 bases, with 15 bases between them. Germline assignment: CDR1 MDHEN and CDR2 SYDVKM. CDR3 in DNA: TGTGCCAGCAGTTCTATGGGGCAGGGTGCCTACGAGCAGTACTTC. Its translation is CASSSMGQGAYEQYF.